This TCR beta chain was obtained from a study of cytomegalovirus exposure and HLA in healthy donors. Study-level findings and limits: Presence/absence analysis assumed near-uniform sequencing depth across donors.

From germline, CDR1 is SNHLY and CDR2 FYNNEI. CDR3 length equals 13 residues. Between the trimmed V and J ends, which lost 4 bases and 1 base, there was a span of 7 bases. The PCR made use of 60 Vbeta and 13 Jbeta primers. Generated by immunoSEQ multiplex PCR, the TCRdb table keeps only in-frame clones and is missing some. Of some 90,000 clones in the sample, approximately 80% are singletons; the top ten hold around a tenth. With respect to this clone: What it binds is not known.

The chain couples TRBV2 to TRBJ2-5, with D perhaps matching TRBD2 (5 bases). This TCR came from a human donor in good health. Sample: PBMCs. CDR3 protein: CASSGAAQETQYF. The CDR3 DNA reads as TGTGCCAGCAGTGGAGCGGCCCAAGAGACCCAGTACTTC.